This T cell receptor beta chain is from a study of cytomegalovirus exposure and HLA in healthy donors. Turning to the study itself: A later analysis reported the 130 or so validation repertoires used the same platform as the 666 first-cohort repertoires.

Study findings and constraints: It was reported that the classifier diagnosed cytomegalovirus status with high specificity and sensitivity in both the original and validation cohorts.

CDR1 is LNHDA and CDR2 is SQIVND in the germline V gene (reference sequence). The ends lost 8 bases at V and 1 base at J; junction bases unmatched: 11. The CDR3 extends over 16 amino acids. Worth noting for this clone: Its target is unknown.

Assay used: immunoSEQ multiplex PCR; TCRdb lists only in-frame clones, some missing. The repertoire holds roughly 80,000 clones, with approximately 94% as singletons. The V gene is TRBV19, the J gene TRBJ2-3; 8 nucleotides agree with TRBD1. This receptor was obtained from a woman aged 18-29 years in good health and CMV-seropositive. The sequenced sample consisted of PBMCs. The DNA of the CDR3 is TGTGCCAGTTCGACCTTGATGACAGGGGGCACAGATACGCAGTATTTT. Its protein product is CASSTLMTGGTDTQYF.